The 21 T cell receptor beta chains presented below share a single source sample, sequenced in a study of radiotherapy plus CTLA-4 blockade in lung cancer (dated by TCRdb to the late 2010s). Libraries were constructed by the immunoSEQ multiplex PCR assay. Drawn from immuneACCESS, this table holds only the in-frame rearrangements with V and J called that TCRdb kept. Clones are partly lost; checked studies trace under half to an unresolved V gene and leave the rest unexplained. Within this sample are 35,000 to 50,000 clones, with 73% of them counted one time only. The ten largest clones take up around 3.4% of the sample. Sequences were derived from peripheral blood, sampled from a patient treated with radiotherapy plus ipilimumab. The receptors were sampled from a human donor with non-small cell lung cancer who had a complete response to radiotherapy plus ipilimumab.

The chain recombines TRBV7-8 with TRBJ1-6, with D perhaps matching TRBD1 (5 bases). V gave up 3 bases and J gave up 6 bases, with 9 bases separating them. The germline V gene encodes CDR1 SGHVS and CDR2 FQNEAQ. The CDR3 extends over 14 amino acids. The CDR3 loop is CASSFRGGNSPLHF. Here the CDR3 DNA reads TGTGCCAGCAGCTTTAGGGGAGGTAATTCACCCCTCCACTTT. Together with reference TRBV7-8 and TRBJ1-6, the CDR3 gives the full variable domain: GAGVSQSPRYKVAKRGQDVALRCDPISGHVSLFWYQQALGQGPEFLTYFQNEAQLDKSGLPSDRFFAERPEGSVSTLKIQRTQQEDSAVYLCASSFRGGNSPLHFGNGTRLTVT.

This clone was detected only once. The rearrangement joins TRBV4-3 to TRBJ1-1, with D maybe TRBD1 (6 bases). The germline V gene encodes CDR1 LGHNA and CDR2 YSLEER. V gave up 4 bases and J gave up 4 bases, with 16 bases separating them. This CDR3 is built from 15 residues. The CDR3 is CASSPSQGLSTEAFF. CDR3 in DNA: TGCGCCAGCAGCCCATCCCAGGGGTTATCCACTGAAGCTTTCTTT.

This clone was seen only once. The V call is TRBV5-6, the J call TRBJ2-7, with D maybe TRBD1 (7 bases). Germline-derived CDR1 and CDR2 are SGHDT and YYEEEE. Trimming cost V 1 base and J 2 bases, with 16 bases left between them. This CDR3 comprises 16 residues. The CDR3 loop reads CASSLSFRGVPYEQYF. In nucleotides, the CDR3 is TGTGCCAGCAGCTTGAGCTTCAGGGGGGTCCCCTACGAGCAGTACTTC.

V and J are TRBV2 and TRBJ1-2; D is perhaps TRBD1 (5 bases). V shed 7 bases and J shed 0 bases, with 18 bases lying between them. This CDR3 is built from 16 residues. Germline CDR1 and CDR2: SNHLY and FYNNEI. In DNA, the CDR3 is TGTGCCAGCAAAAGTGGGGCAGCGAAAGCTAACTATGGCTACACCTTC. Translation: CASKSGAAKANYGYTF.

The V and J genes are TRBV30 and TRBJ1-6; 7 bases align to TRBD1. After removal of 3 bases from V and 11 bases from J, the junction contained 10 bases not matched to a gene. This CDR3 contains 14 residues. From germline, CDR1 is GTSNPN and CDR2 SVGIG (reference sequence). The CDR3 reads CAWRTDRSFTPLHF. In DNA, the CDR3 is TGTGCCTGGAGGACGGACAGGTCGTTCACACCCCTCCACTTT. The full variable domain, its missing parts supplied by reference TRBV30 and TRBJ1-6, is SQTIHQWPATLVQPVGSPLSLECTVEGTSNPNLYWYRQAAGRGLQLLFYSVGIGQISSEVPQNLSASRPQDRQFILSSKKLLLSDSGFYLCAWRTDRSFTPLHFGNGTRLTVT.

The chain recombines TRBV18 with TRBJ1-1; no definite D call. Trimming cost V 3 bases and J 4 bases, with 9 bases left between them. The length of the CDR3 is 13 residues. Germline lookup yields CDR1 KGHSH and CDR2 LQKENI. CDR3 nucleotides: TGTGCCAGCTCACCCCAGGAAGGCACTGAAGCTTTCTTT. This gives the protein CASSPQEGTEAFF.

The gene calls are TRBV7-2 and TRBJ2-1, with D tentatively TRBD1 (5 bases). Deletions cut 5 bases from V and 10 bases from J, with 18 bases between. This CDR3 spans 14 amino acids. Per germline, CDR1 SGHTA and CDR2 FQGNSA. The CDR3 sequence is CASSLWTVQGEQFF. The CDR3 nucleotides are TGTGCCAGCAGCCTGTGGACGGTCCAGGGAGAGCAGTTCTTC.

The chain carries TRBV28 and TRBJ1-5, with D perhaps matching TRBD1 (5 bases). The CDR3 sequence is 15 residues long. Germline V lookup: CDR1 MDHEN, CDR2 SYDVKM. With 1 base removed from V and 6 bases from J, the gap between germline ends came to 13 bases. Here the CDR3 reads CASSLSKSGGQPQHF. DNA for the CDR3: TGTGCCAGCAGTTTATCGAAGTCGGGGGGTCAGCCCCAGCATTTT.

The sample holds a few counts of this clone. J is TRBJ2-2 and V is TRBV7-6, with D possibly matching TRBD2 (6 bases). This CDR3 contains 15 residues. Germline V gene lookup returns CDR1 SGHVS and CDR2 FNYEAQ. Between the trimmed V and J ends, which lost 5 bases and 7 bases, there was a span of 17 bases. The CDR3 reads CASSATTSSGGELFF. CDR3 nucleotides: TGTGCCAGCAGCGCTACGACTAGTTCGGGCGGGGAGCTGTTTTTT.

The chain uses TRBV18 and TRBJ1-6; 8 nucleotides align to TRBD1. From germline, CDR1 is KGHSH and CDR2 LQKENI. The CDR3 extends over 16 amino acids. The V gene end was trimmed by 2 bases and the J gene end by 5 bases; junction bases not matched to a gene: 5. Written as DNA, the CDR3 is TGTGCCAGCTCACCATCGGCAGGGGGCAATAATTCACCCCTCCACTTT. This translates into CASSPSAGGNNSPLHF.

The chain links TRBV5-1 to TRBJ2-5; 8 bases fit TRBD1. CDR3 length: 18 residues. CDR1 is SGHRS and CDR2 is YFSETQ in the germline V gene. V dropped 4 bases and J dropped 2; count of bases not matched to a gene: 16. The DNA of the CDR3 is TGCGCCAGCAGCGATAACAGGGGGAGTTGGGGCCGACAAGAGACCCAGTACTTC. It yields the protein CASSDNRGSWGRQETQYF.

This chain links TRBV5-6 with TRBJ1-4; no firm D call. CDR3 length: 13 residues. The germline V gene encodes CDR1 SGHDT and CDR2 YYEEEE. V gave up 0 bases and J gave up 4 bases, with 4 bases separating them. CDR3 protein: CASSLDINEKLFF. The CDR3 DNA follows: TGTGCCAGCAGCTTGGATATTAATGAAAAACTGTTTTTT.

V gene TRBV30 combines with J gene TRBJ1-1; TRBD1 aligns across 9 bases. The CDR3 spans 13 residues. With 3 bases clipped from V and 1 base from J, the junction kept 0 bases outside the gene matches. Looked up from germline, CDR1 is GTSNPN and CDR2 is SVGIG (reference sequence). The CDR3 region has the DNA TGTGCCTGGAGGGACAGGGGGAACACTGAAGCTTTCTTT. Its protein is CAWRDRGNTEAFF. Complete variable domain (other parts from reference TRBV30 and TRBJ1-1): SQTIHQWPATLVQPVGSPLSLECTVEGTSNPNLYWYRQAAGRGLQLLFYSVGIGQISSEVPQNLSASRPQDRQFILSSKKLLLSDSGFYLCAWRDRGNTEAFFGQGTRLTVV.

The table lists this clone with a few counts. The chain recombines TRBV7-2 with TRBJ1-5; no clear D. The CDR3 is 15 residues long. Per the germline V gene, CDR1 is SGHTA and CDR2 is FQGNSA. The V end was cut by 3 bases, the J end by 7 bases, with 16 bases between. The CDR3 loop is CASSFSAGKGQPQHF. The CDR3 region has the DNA TGTGCCAGCAGCTTTTCGGCCGGGAAGGGACAGCCCCAGCATTTT.

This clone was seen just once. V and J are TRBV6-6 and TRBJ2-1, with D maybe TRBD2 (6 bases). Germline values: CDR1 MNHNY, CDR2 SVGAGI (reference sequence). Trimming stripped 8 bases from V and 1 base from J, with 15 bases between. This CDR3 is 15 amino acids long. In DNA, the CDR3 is TGTGCCAGCTTACAACCGGGAGCTTCCTACAATGAGCAGTTCTTC. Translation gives CASLQPGASYNEQFF.

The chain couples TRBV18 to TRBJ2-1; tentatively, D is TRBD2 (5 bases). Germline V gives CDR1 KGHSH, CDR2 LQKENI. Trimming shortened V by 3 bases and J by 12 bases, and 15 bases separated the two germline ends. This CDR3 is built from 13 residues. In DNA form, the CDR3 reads TGTGCCAGCTCACCTAGAGTCTCCGGAGGGCAGTTCTTC. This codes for CASSPRVSGGQFF. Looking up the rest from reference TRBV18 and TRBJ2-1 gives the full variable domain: NAGVMQNPRHLVRRRGQEARLRCSPMKGHSHVYWYRQLPEEGLKFMVYLQKENIIDESGMPKERFSAEFPKEGPSILRIQQVVRGDSAAYFCASSPRVSGGQFFGPGTRLTVL.

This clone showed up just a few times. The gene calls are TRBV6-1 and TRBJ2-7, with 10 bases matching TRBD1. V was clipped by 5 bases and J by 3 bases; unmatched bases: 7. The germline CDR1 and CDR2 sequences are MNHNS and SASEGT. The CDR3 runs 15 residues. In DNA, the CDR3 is TGTGCCAGCAGTCGCCCGGGACAGGGGAGCTACGAGCAGTACTTC. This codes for CASSRPGQGSYEQYF.

CDR3 DNA sequence: TGTGCCTCCGGGGGGGCGGCGCCAGAAAATTCACCCCTCCACTTT. Protein product: CASGGAAPENSPLHF. The V gene is TRBV6-5, the J gene TRBJ1-6; D might be TRBD1 (6 bases). This CDR3 region has 15 residues. Germline V lookup: CDR1 MNHEY, CDR2 SVGAGI. V was clipped by 11 bases and J by 7 bases, with 21 bases between them.

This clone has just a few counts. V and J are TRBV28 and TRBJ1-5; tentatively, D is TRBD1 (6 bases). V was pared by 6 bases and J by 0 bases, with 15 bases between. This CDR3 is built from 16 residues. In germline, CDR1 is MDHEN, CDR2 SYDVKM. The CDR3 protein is CASRSKGGNSNQPQHF. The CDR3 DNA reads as TGTGCCAGCAGAAGTAAAGGGGGAAATAGCAATCAGCCCCAGCATTTT.

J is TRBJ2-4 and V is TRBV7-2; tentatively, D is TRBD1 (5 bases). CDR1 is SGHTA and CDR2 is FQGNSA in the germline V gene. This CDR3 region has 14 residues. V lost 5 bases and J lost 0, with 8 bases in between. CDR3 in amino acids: CASSPQGAKNIQYF. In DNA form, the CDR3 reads TGTGCCAGCAGCCCCCAGGGAGCCAAAAACATTCAGTACTTC.

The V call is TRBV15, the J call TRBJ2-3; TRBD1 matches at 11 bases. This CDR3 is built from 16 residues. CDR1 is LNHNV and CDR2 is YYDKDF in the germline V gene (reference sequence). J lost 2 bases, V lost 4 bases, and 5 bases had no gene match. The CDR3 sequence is CATSTGTGGPTDTQYF. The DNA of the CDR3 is TGTGCCACCAGCACCGGGACAGGGGGTCCCACAGATACGCAGTATTTT.